The source of this TCR beta chain is a study of human CD4 T cells and Enterobacteriaceae (dated by TCRdb to the early 2020s). Summary of the overall study and its limitations: Compared with specific clonotypes, broadly cross-reactive clonotypes seemed more expanded ex vivo, with 11 of 19 and 21 of 34 falling in the top 5%. The reactivity of ex vivo clonotypes was inferred solely by matching the nucleotide sequences of those clonotypes to CFSE-low cultures from the same donors.

Deep-level sequencing, with a detection sensitivity of one cell in 200,000, was applied to the ex vivo total memory CD4+ samples. The QIAamp DNA Micro Kit was used to extract genomic DNA from cell pellets, and spectrophotometry was used to check the DNA quantity and purity. The immunoSEQ multiplex PCR assay was used to amplify TCR Vbeta CDR3 regions. Sequencing of amplicons was performed on the Illumina HiSeq platform. Each retrieved sequence was 87 nucleotides long and included the CDR3 region. Concerning the study's data processing: A clonotype was defined as a unique productive TCR Vbeta nucleotide sequence and was quantified by productive template frequency from ImmunoSEQ Analyzer V3.0. A threshold at the top 5th percentile of each frequency-ranked repertoire was used to define expanded clonotypes. The R package fossil was used to compute repertoire overlap as Chao-Jaccard, and the R package MASS was used to visualize the overlap by nonmetric multidimensional scaling. TCRdb retrieved this table from immuneACCESS and kept in-frame rearrangements only. Not all clones are present; in checked studies, unresolved V genes account for under half, and no reason is known for the remainder. V and J calls and clone size are given by that table; D and trimming were obtained from the DNA. The table for this sample lists about 29,000 clones; about 80% of them were counted only once. Around 1.7% of the sample is held by the ten biggest clonotypes.

Concerning this clone: What this receptor recognizes is not known. Nothing much larger sits one base from this clone, and base qualities are not available.

CDR1 KGHSH and CDR2 LQKENI were looked up in the germline V gene. V is cut by 10 bases and J by 7 bases, and the space between the germline ends is 14 bases. From the cysteine through the phenylalanine, the CDR3 covers 11 amino acids. Only the CDR3 portion is preserved as DNA: 33 bases, with reading frame beginning at the first base. Memory CD4+ T cells, defined as all CD4+ cells other than CD45RA+CCR7+CD95- naive cells, were FACS-sorted on a FACSAria III to a purity of over 95%. Blood from healthy donors came from blood donation centers in Switzerland. Total CD4+ T cells and monocytes were enriched by positive selection with CD4 and CD14 magnetic microbeads. CD8+, CD14+, CD16+, CD56+, CD19+ and CD25-bright cells were excluded before sorting. In a couple of blood donors, total memory CD4+ T cells were sequenced directly ex vivo to assess in vivo expansion of bacteria-reactive clonotypes. Isolation of peripheral blood mononuclear cells from donor blood was performed with Ficoll-Paque Plus.

The rearrangement joined TRBV18 to TRBJ2-7, with TRBD2 perhaps the D gene, on 5 matching bases. The TCR was taken from a human donor in good health. Sample: memory CD4+ T cells from blood. The sample's cell subset or site, from its label and the paper: total memory CD4 T cells sorted directly ex vivo, unstimulated. CDR3 loop: CATRETGEQYF. The DNA sequence is given as TGTGCCACCCGAGAGACGGGGGAGCAGTACTTC.